The 15 T cell receptor beta chains below all came from one sample that was sequenced in a study of T cell responses to AZD1222 COVID-19 vaccine (dated by TCRdb to about 2021). The time point label of this sample denotes: baseline before first vaccination. Library preparation was by the immunoSEQ multiplex PCR assay. Held by TCRdb, this immuneACCESS table contains in-frame sequences only and omits some clones. Under half of the omission traces to an unresolved V gene where checked; the cause of the rest is unknown. Present in this sample are approximately 110,000 clones, around 92% of which were seen just once. The top ten clonotypes cover roughly 3.9% of the sample. The material was peripheral blood, obtained on day 0 of AZD1222 vaccination. Every receptor here comes from an adult in good health.

This rearrangement joins TRBV28 to TRBJ1-1; D not certain. Germline V gene lookup returns CDR1 MDHEN and CDR2 SYDVKM. V lost 3 bases to trimming and J lost 10 bases, with 12 bases between them. The CDR3 is made up of 12 amino acids. The CDR3 protein is CASSFATRPAFF. The CDR3 DNA reads as TGTGCCAGCAGTTTCGCGACCAGGCCAGCTTTCTTT.

This rearrangement joins TRBV20-1 to TRBJ1-2, with unresolved D. This CDR3 has 10 residues. Germline-derived CDR1 and CDR2 are DFQATT and SNEGSKA (reference sequence). CDR3 sequence reads: CRPRPGGYTF. DNA for the CDR3: TGCAGGCCTAGGCCGGGTGGCTACACCTTC.

This clone was detected only once. This chain uses TRBV24-1 with TRBJ2-2; 7 bases match TRBD2. The germline V gene encodes CDR1 KGHDR and CDR2 SFDVKD. After removal of 5 bases from V and 0 bases from J, the junction contained 8 bases not matched to a gene. This CDR3 spans 17 amino acids. In DNA form, the CDR3 reads TGTGCCACCAGTGTCGCCTTAGCGGGCACGAACACCGGGGAGCTGTTTTTT. This gives the protein CATSVALAGTNTGELFF.

V usage is TRBV18 and J usage is TRBJ1-1, with unresolved D. Per germline, CDR1 KGHSH and CDR2 LQKENI. This CDR3 has 14 residues. The ends were cut back, 3 bases at V and 5 bases at J, with 13 bases in the middle. CDR3 in DNA: TGTGCCAGCTCACCTTCCTTTGCCGAGACTGAAGCTTTCTTT. It is translated as CASSPSFAETEAFF.

The chain uses TRBV20-1 and TRBJ1-1; no clear D. CDR1 and CDR2 (germline): DFQATT, SNEGSKA (reference sequence). The CDR3 totals 11 residues. Trimming pared 3 bases from V and 5 bases from J, leaving 7 bases between. Written as DNA, the CDR3 is TGCAGTGCTAGTCAGTTAACTGAAGCTTTCTTT. It encodes CSASQLTEAFF.

The CDR3 is CASSPGTTNDAASEQFF. CDR3 DNA: TGTGCCAGCTCACCTGGAACCACTAACGATGCTGCCAGTGAGCAGTTCTTC. The chain links TRBV18 to TRBJ2-1; D remains ambiguous. V lost 3 bases and J lost 9, with 24 bases in between. Per the germline V gene, CDR1 is KGHSH and CDR2 is LQKENI. The CDR3 loop spans 17 amino acids.

The V and J genes are TRBV18 and TRBJ2-1, with 13 nucleotides matching TRBD2. CDR1 is KGHSH, CDR2 LQKENI, per germline. The CDR3 covers 18 residues. Trimming took 6 bases from V and 1 from J; bases not matched to a gene: 9. CDR3 protein: CASSPTSGGLWSYNEQFF. The CDR3 DNA is TGTGCCAGCTCGCCGACTAGCGGGGGGTTATGGTCCTACAATGAGCAGTTCTTC.

This chain connects TRBV19 to TRBJ1-2; D perhaps matches TRBD1 (5 bases). Germline lookup yields CDR1 LNHDA and CDR2 SQIVND (reference sequence). This CDR3 has 13 amino acids. V shed 5 bases and J shed 6 bases, with 13 bases lying between them. For the CDR3, the DNA is TGTGCCAGTAGTCAACAGGTGATCCATGGCTACACCTTC. Translation gives CASSQQVIHGYTF.

The chain uses TRBV7-8 and TRBJ2-1; no clear D gene. CDR1 and CDR2 from the germline V gene are SGHVS and FQNEAQ. The CDR3 loop spans 15 amino acids. V gave up 8 bases and J gave up 0 bases, with 14 bases separating them. In DNA, the CDR3 is TGTGCCAGCCGTCCTCCGGCGAGCTCCTACAATGAGCAGTTCTTC. This gives the protein CASRPPASSYNEQFF.

The chain carries TRBV9 and TRBJ1-2, with D possibly matching TRBD1 (6 bases). The length of the CDR3 is 12 residues. The V end lost 4 bases, the J end lost 7 bases, and 11 bases lay between the germline ends. CDR1 SGDLS and CDR2 YYNGEE come from the germline V gene. CDR3 nucleotide sequence: TGTGCCAGCAGCAGGGGGAATGGTGGCTACACCTTC. As protein: CASSRGNGGYTF.

This sequence joins TRBV2 and TRBJ1-1; no reliable D call. The V and J ends lost 3 bases and 1 base respectively, with 9 bases between them. CDR1 and CDR2 from the germline V gene are SNHLY and FYNNEI. The length of the CDR3 is 14 residues. For the CDR3, the DNA is TGTGCCAGCAGTGATTCAACAGAGAACACTGAAGCTTTCTTT. Its translation: CASSDSTENTEAFF.

This chain links TRBV20-1 with TRBJ2-1; 10 bases align to TRBD1. J was trimmed by 9 bases and V by 3 bases; bases with no gene match: 11. Germline values: CDR1 DFQATT, CDR2 SNEGSKA (reference sequence). This CDR3 has 15 amino acids. CDR3 loop: CSASWVQGQGTEQFF. CDR3 bases: TGCAGTGCTAGTTGGGTTCAGGGACAGGGGACTGAGCAGTTCTTC.

This chain connects TRBV3-1 (or the pseudogene TRBV3-2) to TRBJ2-2; 10 positions agree with TRBD1. Unmatched junction bases numbered 10, after V lost 1 base and J lost 5 bases. This CDR3 is 18 amino acids long. Germline V gives CDR1 LGHDT, CDR2 YNNKEL (reference sequence). CDR3 sequence reads: CASSQVPGQGVLTGELFF. CDR3 DNA: TGTGCCAGCAGCCAAGTTCCCGGACAGGGGGTTTTAACCGGGGAGCTGTTTTTT.

This clone was seen only a few times. This chain links TRBV2 with TRBJ2-1, with D tentatively TRBD1 (6 bases). V dropped 4 bases and J dropped 3 bases, with 22 bases sitting between them. This CDR3 comprises 18 residues. Germline values: CDR1 SNHLY, CDR2 FYNNEI. CDR3 nucleotide sequence: TGTGCCAGCAGTGTGAACAGGGATAGAATGGGGGACTACAATGAGCAGTTCTTC. Protein product: CASSVNRDRMGDYNEQFF.

This chain connects TRBV5-4 to TRBJ1-4, with D possibly matching TRBD1 (6 bases). CDR1 SGHNT and CDR2 YYREEE come from the germline V gene (reference sequence). This CDR3 is built from 16 residues. Trimming stripped 4 bases from V and 8 bases from J, with 21 bases between. The CDR3 spells CASSPRTEGGGEKLFF. CDR3 bases: TGTGCCAGCAGCCCCCGGACGGAGGGGGGAGGCGAAAAACTGTTTTTT.